Listed here are 8 T cell receptor beta chains from one sample, sequenced in a study of blood T cell repertoires in COVID-19. Assay used: immunoSEQ multiplex PCR; TCRdb lists only in-frame clones, some missing. The table shows around 210,000 clones, with 65% to 90% occurring only once. Sequencing was done on a sample of peripheral blood. The receptor set was obtained from a human donor in a cohort sampled during active COVID-19.

The chain recombines TRBV7-9 with TRBJ1-4; TRBD1 matches 9 bases. CDR3 length: 15 amino acids. The V gene's germline CDR1 is SEHNR and CDR2 FQNEAQ (reference sequence). With V trimmed by 5 bases and J by 6 bases, 7 bases remained unmatched. For the CDR3, the DNA is TGTGCCAGCAGCGGACCGGGACAGGGCTATGAAAAACTGTTTTTT. This encodes CASSGPGQGYEKLFF.

The chain has TRBV11-2 and TRBJ1-1; no firm D call. The V gene lost 5 bases and the J gene lost 0 bases, with 10 bases spanning the gap. Germline CDR1 reads SGHAT; CDR2 reads FQNNGV. The CDR3 extends over 14 amino acids. In DNA, the CDR3 is TGTGCCAGCAGCCCGATGGAGTTGAACACTGAAGCTTTCTTT. Translating it yields CASSPMELNTEAFF.

This clone has just a few counts. The chain links TRBV15 to TRBJ2-2; tentative D call: TRBD2 (6 bases). Trimming took 7 bases from V and 1 from J, leaving 13 bases between them. Germline lookup yields CDR1 LNHNV and CDR2 YYDKDF (reference sequence). This CDR3 has 15 residues. CDR3 sequence (DNA): TGTGCCACCAAATCGGGACTGTGGAACACCGGGGAGCTGTTTTTT. Encoded protein: CATKSGLWNTGELFF.

The J gene is TRBJ1-2, the V gene TRBV6-1; D not resolved. Trimming left V 2 bases short and J 4 bases short, with 11 bases between. The CDR3 length is 14 residues. Germline V CDR1 and CDR2: MNHNS, SASEGT. CDR3 bases: TGTGCCAGCAGTGAATCCCGGGTCTTCTATGGCTACACCTTC. It translates to CASSESRVFYGYTF.

The chain carries TRBV4-1 and TRBJ1-2, with D possibly TRBD1 on 6 matching bases. V was trimmed by 2 bases and J by 4 bases, leaving 23 bases between them. Germline V CDR1 and CDR2: MGHRA, YSYEKL. The CDR3 is made up of 18 amino acids. This CDR3 reads CASSQRGGGGTAGYGYTF. CDR3 in DNA: TGCGCCAGCAGCCAAAGGGGAGGGGGAGGAACGGCGGGCTATGGCTACACCTTC.

V usage is TRBV30 and J usage is TRBJ2-6; 7 bases match TRBD1. The trim removed 4 bases at V and 5 bases at J, leaving 14 bases unmatched. This CDR3 region has 17 residues. The V gene's germline CDR1 is GTSNPN and CDR2 SVGIG (reference sequence). The chain's CDR3 is CAWIEDRWAGWANVLTF. The DNA for the CDR3 is TGTGCCTGGATCGAGGACAGGTGGGCAGGATGGGCCAACGTCCTGACTTTC.

J is TRBJ2-7 and V is TRBV10-3; maybe TRBD2 (5 bases). Looked up from germline, CDR1 is ENHRY and CDR2 is SYGVKD. The V end was cut by 8 bases, the J end by 9 bases, with 20 bases between. CDR3 length equals 13 residues. CDR3 nucleotide sequence: TGTGCCATCTCCCCGACCGGAGGAATCGCGCAGTACTTC. Protein product: CAISPTGGIAQYF.

This rearrangement joins TRBV5-4 to TRBJ2-7, with 10 positions matching TRBD1. Germline V gene data show CDR1 as SGHNT and CDR2 as YYREEE (reference sequence). This CDR3 spans 14 amino acids. Trimming took 4 bases from V and 3 from J; bases not matched to a gene: 4. The CDR3 nucleotides read TGTGCCAGCAGCCTAGGGGACAGGGGCTACGAGCAGTACTTC. Protein: CASSLGDRGYEQYF.